This T cell receptor (beta chain) was sequenced during a study of CD8+ T cells in alopecia areata. Extraction and reverse transcription of RNA yielded cDNA as the sequencing template. Sequencing used immunoSEQ multiplex PCR; TCRdb keeps in-frame clones, though not all of them. There are fewer than 20,000 clones in the sample; approximately 70% occur only once, and 5.5% to 6.5% lies in the top ten. From alopecia areata patients, lesional scalp punch biopsies and peripheral blood were collected. V was trimmed by 2 bases and J by 3 bases, leaving 9 bases between them. Germline-derived CDR1 and CDR2 are SGHRS and YFSETQ. This CDR3 spans 13 amino acids. This clone was detected once.

The source is a human donor with alopecia areata. Sample: skin, taken at week 0. This chain links TRBV5-1 with TRBJ2-7; D unclear. For the CDR3, the DNA is TGCGCCAGCAGCTTTATTCCAGGCTACGAGCAGTACTTC. Residues: CASSFIPGYEQYF.